This T cell receptor beta chain comes out of a study of T cells in Graves' hyperthyroidism and ophthalmopathy. The TCR beta CDR3 regions underwent amplification using RNA transcripts as the source. HTBI primers were employed in a first-round RT-PCR of the TCR CDR3. TCRdb recomputed calls from the multiplex PCR reads with MiXCR, one row per CDR3 protein. The top ten hold around 20% of the sample, which has a few hundred thousand distinct CDR3 sequences, around 42% seen once. The sequenced sample consisted of peripheral blood or thyroid tissue (not recorded which). This TCR was recovered from an adult woman with Graves' disease, either hyperthyroidism or ophthalmopathy (not recorded which).

CDR3 DNA: TGTGCCTGGAGTGACTGGACGTTGGTCTACGAGCAGTACTTC. Its protein is CAWSDWTLVYEQYF. The V gene is TRBV30, the J gene TRBJ2-7; the D is unclear. Germline loops: CDR1 GTSNPN, CDR2 SVGIG (reference sequence). Trimming left V 1 base short and J 3 bases short, with 13 bases between. The CDR3 loop spans 14 amino acids.